Following are 6 T cell receptor beta chains from one sample sequenced in a study of CD8+ T cells in alopecia areata. Indicated treatment: oral pan-JAK inhibitor, 5-10 mg twice daily. Extracted RNA was reverse transcribed into cDNA, the sequencing template. Clones were read by immunoSEQ multiplex PCR, and TCRdb kept only the in-frame ones, dropping some. The table includes 200,000 or so clones, 58% detected once. The material was CD4+ T cells sorted from blood, obtained at week 24, from a patient treated with tofacitinib. These receptors all stem from a human donor with alopecia areata.

The chain recombines TRBV29-1 with TRBJ1-1; D gene uncertain. The CDR3 is 18 residues long. Germline V gene lookup returns CDR1 SQVTM and CDR2 ANQGSEA. Trimming stripped 7 bases from V and 3 bases from J, with 30 bases between. The CDR3 protein is CSGPLTKKGRALDTEAFF. Written as DNA, the CDR3 is TGCAGCGGTCCCCTTACCAAAAAGGGAAGGGCGTTGGACACTGAAGCTTTCTTT.

This rearrangement joins TRBV29-1 to TRBJ2-1, with unresolved D. The V end was cut by 7 bases, the J end by 0 bases, with 19 bases between. The germline CDR1 and CDR2 sequences are SQVTM and ANQGSEA. CDR3 length equals 16 residues. In nucleotides, the CDR3 is TGCAGCGCCAAAGAGGAGTGGAAGAGCTCCTACAATGAGCAGTTCTTC. Translated: CSAKEEWKSSYNEQFF.

This chain connects TRBV6-5 to TRBJ1-4; no definite D call. The length of the CDR3 is 16 residues. With 0 bases removed from V and 0 bases from J, the gap between germline ends came to 8 bases. Germline values: CDR1 MNHEY, CDR2 SVGAGI. The CDR3 DNA reads as TGTGCCAGCAGTTACTCCCAGTCTGCAACTAATGAAAAACTGTTTTTT. Translated: CASSYSQSATNEKLFF.

This sequence joins TRBV29-1 and TRBJ1-1; a possible D gene is TRBD1 (6 bases). V lost 7 bases and J lost 3, with 12 bases in between. The CDR3 runs to 12 residues. CDR1 is SQVTM and CDR2 is ANQGSEA in the germline V gene. CDR3 in amino acids: CSGGTFDTEAFF. The CDR3 region has the DNA TGCAGCGGTGGGACATTCGACACTGAAGCTTTCTTT.

This clone was detected many times. The chain links TRBV2 to TRBJ2-3; a weak D match, TRBD1 (7 bases). V lost 1 base and J lost 1, with 9 bases in between. CDR3 size: 15 residues. CDR1 SNHLY and CDR2 FYNNEI come from the germline V gene. This CDR3 is CASSEVRGGTDTQYF. The CDR3 nucleotides read TGTGCCAGCAGTGAAGTCAGGGGGGGCACAGATACGCAGTATTTT.

The J gene is TRBJ2-7, the V gene TRBV5-1; TRBD1 matches at 7 bases. The CDR3 runs 15 residues. V lost 2 bases, J lost 2 bases, and 7 bases stayed unmatched. CDR1 is SGHRS and CDR2 is YFSETQ in the germline V gene. The CDR3 region has the DNA TGCGCCAGCAGCTTCGGACAGGAGAAAACCTACGAGCAGTACTTC. Protein: CASSFGQEKTYEQYF.